The subject of this entry is one TCR beta chain. Its antigen is not known. TCRB transcripts that were expressed got sequenced, as all of the isolated RNA had been reverse transcribed. Data came from immunoSEQ multiplex PCR; TCRdb stores just in-frame clones and leaves some out. This sample has about 160,000 clones; around 63% occur once, and the top ten carry 0.08% to 0.09%. CDR3 length: 15 residues. With V trimmed by 3 bases and J by 7 bases, 8 bases remained unmatched. Germline CDR1 reads SGHVS; CDR2 reads FQNEAQ. The data were taken from a study of beta chain features in type 1 diabetes. Overall study results and limits: Shorter TCRB CDR3s, moderately but significantly so, were found in Type 1 diabetes patients in all four CD4+ subsets.

The source is a man aged 25-45 years with type 1 diabetes. The source material was naive CD4+ T cells from blood. The chain recombines TRBV7-8 with TRBJ1-4; 7 bases align to TRBD1. CDR3 residues: CASSLRQGGREKLFF. CDR3 in DNA: TGTGCCAGCAGCTTGAGACAGGGCGGGCGTGAAAAACTGTTTTTT.